This T cell receptor (beta chain) was retrieved from a study of shared T cell receptors in the human thymus. TCRdb keeps only in-frame clones here, not all; method: immunoSEQ multiplex PCR. The sample has some 760,000 clones, 70% to 90% seen once. This same sample was also part of a study on human thymus T cells.

The specimen sequenced was thymocytes. The receptor was isolated from a girl under three years old with a congenital heart defect.

The CDR3 region is CASSARVQNRGQGANVLTF. For the CDR3, the DNA is TGTGCCAGCAGCGCACGCGTGCAGAACAGGGGGCAAGGGGCCAACGTCCTGACTTTC. V and J are TRBV7-9 and TRBJ2-6; 9 bases are a match to TRBD1. V gave up 5 bases and J gave up 4 bases; unmatched junction bases: 15. The CDR3 is made up of 19 amino acids. Germline V gene data show CDR1 as SEHNR and CDR2 as FQNEAQ (reference sequence). The complete variable domain, with remaining parts taken from reference TRBV7-9 and TRBJ2-6, reads DTGVSQNPRHKITKRGQNVTFRCDPISEHNRLYWYRQTLGQGPEFLTYFQNEAQLEKSRLLSDRFSAERPKGSFSTLEIQRTEQGDSAMYLCASSARVQNRGQGANVLTFGAGSRLTVL.